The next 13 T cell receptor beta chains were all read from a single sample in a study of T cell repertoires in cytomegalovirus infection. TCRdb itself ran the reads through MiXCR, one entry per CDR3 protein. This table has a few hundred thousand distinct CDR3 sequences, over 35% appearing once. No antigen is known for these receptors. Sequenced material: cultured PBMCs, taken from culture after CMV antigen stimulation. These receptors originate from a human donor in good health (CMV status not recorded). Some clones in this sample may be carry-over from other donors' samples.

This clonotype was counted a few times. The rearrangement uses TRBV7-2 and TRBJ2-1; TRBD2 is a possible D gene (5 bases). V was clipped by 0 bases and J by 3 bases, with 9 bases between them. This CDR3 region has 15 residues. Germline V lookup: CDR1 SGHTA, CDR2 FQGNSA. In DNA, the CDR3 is TGTGCCAGCAGCTTAGCCGGACTCCTCTACAATGAGCAGTTCTTC. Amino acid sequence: CASSLAGLLYNEQFF.

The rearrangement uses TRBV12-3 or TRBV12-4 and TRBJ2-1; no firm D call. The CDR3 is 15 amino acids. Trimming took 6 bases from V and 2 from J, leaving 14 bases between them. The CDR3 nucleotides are TGTGCCAGCAGGTCTACAAGGTCTGCCTACAATGAGCAGTTCTTC. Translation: CASRSTRSAYNEQFF.

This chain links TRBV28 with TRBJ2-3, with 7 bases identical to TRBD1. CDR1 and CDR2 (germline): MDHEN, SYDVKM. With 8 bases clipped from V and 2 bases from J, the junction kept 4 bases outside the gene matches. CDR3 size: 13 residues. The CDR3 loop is CASEGQNTDTQYF. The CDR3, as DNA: TGTGCCAGCGAGGGACAGAACACAGATACGCAGTATTTT. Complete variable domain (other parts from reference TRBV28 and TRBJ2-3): DVKVTQSSRYLVKRTGEKVFLECVQDMDHENMFWYRQDPGLGLRLIYFSYDVKMKEKGDIPEGYSVSREKKERFSLILESASTNQTSMYLCASEGQNTDTQYFGPGTRLTVL.

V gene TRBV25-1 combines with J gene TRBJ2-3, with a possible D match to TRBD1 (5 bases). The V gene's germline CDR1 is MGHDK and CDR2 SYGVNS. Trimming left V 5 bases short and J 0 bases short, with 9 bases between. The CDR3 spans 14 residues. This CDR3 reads CASSTGQSTDTQYF. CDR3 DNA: TGTGCCAGCAGTACAGGCCAAAGCACAGATACGCAGTATTTT. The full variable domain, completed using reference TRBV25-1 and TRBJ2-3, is EADIYQTPRYLVIGTGKKITLECSQTMGHDKMYWYQQDPGMELHLIHYSYGVNSTEKGDLSSESTVSRIRTEHFPLTLESARPSHTSQYLCASSTGQSTDTQYFGPGTRLTVL.

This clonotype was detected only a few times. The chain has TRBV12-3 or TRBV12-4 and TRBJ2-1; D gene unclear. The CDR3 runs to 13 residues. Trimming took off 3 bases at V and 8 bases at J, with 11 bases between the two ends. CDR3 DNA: TGTGCCAGCAGTTTTGTTGTTGGCGATGAGCAGTTCTTC. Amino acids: CASSFVVGDEQFF.

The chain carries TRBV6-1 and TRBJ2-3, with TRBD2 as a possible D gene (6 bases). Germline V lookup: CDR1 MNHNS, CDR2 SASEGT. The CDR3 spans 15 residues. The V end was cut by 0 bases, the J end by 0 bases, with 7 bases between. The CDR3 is CASSEAGLSTDTQYF. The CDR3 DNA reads TGTGCCAGCAGTGAAGCGGGACTGAGCACAGATACGCAGTATTTT.

The CDR3 reads CASSQVGSPSVGQFF. The CDR3 DNA sequence: TGCGCCAGCAGCCAAGTGGGAAGCCCCTCTGTTGGGCAGTTCTTC. The V and J genes are TRBV4-1 and TRBJ2-1; D is unresolved. The V end was cut by 1 base, the J end by 12 bases, with 19 bases between. Germline loops: CDR1 MGHRA, CDR2 YSYEKL. The CDR3 runs to 15 residues.

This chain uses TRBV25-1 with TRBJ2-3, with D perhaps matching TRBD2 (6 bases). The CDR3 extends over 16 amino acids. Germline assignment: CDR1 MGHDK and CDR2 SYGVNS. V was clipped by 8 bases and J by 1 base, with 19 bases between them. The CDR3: CASGASSVDGTDTQYF. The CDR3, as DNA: TGTGCCAGCGGAGCTTCTAGCGTAGACGGCACAGATACGCAGTATTTT.

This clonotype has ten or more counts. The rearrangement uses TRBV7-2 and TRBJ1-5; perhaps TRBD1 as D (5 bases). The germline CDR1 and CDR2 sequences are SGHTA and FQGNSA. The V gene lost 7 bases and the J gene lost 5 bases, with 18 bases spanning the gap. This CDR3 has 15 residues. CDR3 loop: CASNLGVGLYQPQHF. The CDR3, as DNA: TGTGCCAGCAATTTGGGGGTCGGGCTGTATCAGCCCCAGCATTTT. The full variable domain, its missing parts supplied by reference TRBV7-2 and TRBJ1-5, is GAGVSQSPSNKVTEKGKDVELRCDPISGHTALYWYRQSLGQGLEFLIYFQGNSAPDKSGLPSDRFSAERTGGSVSTLTIQRTQQEDSAVYLCASNLGVGLYQPQHFGDGTRLSIL.

CDR3 nucleotides: TGTGCCAGCAGCCGCGGTTGGGACAGGGATTACGAGCAGTACTTC. This translates into CASSRGWDRDYEQYF. V and J are TRBV5-6 and TRBJ2-7, with TRBD1 matching 9 bases. The V gene end was trimmed by 4 bases and the J gene end by 4 bases; junction bases not matched to a gene: 9. This CDR3 is built from 15 residues. The germline CDR1 and CDR2 sequences are SGHDT and YYEEEE.

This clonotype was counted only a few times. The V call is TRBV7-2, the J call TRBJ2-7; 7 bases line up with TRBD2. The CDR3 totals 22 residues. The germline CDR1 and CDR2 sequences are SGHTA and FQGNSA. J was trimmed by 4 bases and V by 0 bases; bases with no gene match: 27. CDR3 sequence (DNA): TGTGCCAGCAGCTTAGCCCCAGCAGCTATCAGGGAGCGGGAAAGGTTTATGTACGAGCAGTACTTC. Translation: CASSLAPAAIRERERFMYEQYF.

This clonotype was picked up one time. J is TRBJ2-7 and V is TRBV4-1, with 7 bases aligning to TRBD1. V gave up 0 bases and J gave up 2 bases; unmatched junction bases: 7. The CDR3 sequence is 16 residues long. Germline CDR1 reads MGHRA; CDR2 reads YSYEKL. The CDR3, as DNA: TGCGCCAGCAGCCAAGAATTAAGAGGGGGCCCCTACGAGCAGTACTTC. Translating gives CASSQELRGGPYEQYF.

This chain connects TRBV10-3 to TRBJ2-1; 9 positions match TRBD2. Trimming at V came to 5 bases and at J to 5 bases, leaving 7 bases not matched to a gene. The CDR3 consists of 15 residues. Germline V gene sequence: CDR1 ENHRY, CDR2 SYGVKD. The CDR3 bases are TGTGCCATCAGTAGTTGGGAGCGGGAGGACAATGAGCAGTTCTTC. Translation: CAISSWEREDNEQFF.